This T cell receptor beta chain is from a study of CD4 and CD8 cells across lung adenocarcinoma regions (dated by TCRdb to 2017 to 2018). Context from the whole study: The study compared tumor centers with tumor margins to examine intratumor heterogeneity of the T cell receptor repertoire.

The library was made by PCR. The reads were generated on a HiSeq X Ten. TCRdb's own reprocessing of the public reads used fastp at Q25 and MiXCR and kept productive beta chains. For every CDR3 protein sequence, its rows merge into one entry that carries the most common genes and DNA. This sample has 15,000 to 20,000 distinct CDR3 sequences in its table, and 45% to 50% of those were observed once. Of the sample, approximately 31% is held by the ten largest clones. For this clonotype: There is no known antigen for this receptor. The junction and the germline gene differ at one end; a read error may be behind it.

Donors were patients with localized lung adenocarcinoma, a subtype of non-small cell lung cancer. The samples were taken from the margins of localized lung adenocarcinomas. CD8+ T cells from tumor tissue were profiled separately from CD4+ T cells for TCR repertoire analysis. The sequence was obtained from a male donor with lung adenocarcinoma. The CD4 and CD8 labels of this study may be unreliable. The sample was CD8+ T cells from the margin of a lung tumor. The cell subset or site label of this sample denotes: tumor margin region.

The encoded CDR3 is CASSERGQGVGALYF. The nucleotide sequence is TGTGCCAGCAGTGAACGGGGACAGGGAGTAGGGGCGCTGTATTTT. Recombination linked TRBV6-1 to TRBJ2-2; 9 bases in between match TRBD1. The CDR3 numbers 15 residues from cysteine through phenylalanine. The CDR3 DNA has 45 bases and is translated from base 1. In the germline V gene, CDR1 corresponds to MNHNS and CDR2 to SASEGT.